These T cell receptor beta chains were read from a single sample in a study of blood T cell repertoires in COVID-19. Clones were sequenced by immunoSEQ multiplex PCR, and TCRdb holds only the in-frame ones, with some missing. The table includes more than 110,000 clones, about 80% detected once. The sequenced material came from peripheral blood. Receptors originate from a woman aged 55-70 years with acute or convalescent COVID-19. The CDR3 runs from the conserved cysteine through the conserved F or W. The order of the fields is D gene, V gene, CDR3 length, J gene, clone size, CDR3 protein, CDR3 DNA. The D gene is left open where the match is weak. Expanded clones get a size class; other rows say once, few or many, or leave the size out.

>.|TRBV27|12|TRBJ1-1|few
CASSTPGMEAFF
TGTGCCAGCAGTACCCCAGGGATGGAGGCTTTCTTT
>.|TRBV4-2|17|TRBJ1-6|.
CASSQGTGSSYNSPLHF
TGTGCCAGCAGCCAAGGGACGGGAAGCTCCTATAATTCACCCCTCCACTTT
>.|TRBV19|14|TRBJ1-1|.
CASSLGGTNTEAFF
TGTGCCAGTAGTTTAGGAGGAACGAACACTGAAGCTTTCTTT
>TRBD2|TRBV28|19|TRBJ2-7|few
CASSPTLLTSGRGSYEQYF
TGTGCCAGCAGTCCCACTCTATTGACTAGCGGGAGAGGTTCCTACGAGCAGTACTTC
>TRBD1|TRBV6-1|18|TRBJ1-4|.
CASSDFGQASMGNEKLFF
TGTGCCAGCAGTGATTTTGGACAGGCCTCGATGGGGAATGAAAAACTGTTTTTT
>.|TRBV5-1|15|TRBJ1-4|.
CASSLAGVTNEKLFF
TGCGCCAGCAGCTTAGCCGGAGTAACTAATGAAAAACTGTTTTTT
>TRBD2|TRBV10-3|17|TRBJ2-2|.
CATEAGGAEGDTGELFF
TGTGCCACCGAAGCGGGAGGAGCGGAAGGGGACACCGGGGAGCTGTTTTTT
>TRBD2|TRBV11-2|15|TRBJ2-1|.
CASSLRAGANNEQFF
TGTGCCAGCAGCTTAAGGGCGGGAGCCAACAATGAGCAGTTCTTC
>.|TRBV10-3|14|TRBJ2-7|.
CAITVRRDGGEQYF
TGTGCCATAACCGTCCGTAGGGACGGGGGCGAGCAGTACTTC
>TRBD1|TRBV5-1|15|TRBJ1-6|.
CASSFAGGIDSPLHF
TGCGCCAGCAGCTTTGCAGGGGGTATCGATTCACCCCTCCACTTT
>TRBD1|TRBV18|16|TRBJ1-2|.
CASSPNRWDRPYGYTF
TGTGCCAGCTCACCAAACCGGTGGGACAGGCCCTATGGCTACACCTTC
>TRBD1|TRBV11-3|18|TRBJ1-1|.
CASSTVTGGKEWNTEAFF
TGTGCCAGCAGCACAGTGACAGGGGGCAAGGAATGGAACACTGAAGCTTTCTTT
>.|TRBV9|14|TRBJ1-1|.
CASSVVGGSTEAFF
TGTGCCAGCAGCGTAGTGGGAGGGTCAACTGAAGCTTTCTTT
>TRBD2|TRBV2|15|TRBJ2-1|.
CASSDGLAGAQEQFF
TGTGCCAGCAGTGATGGGCTAGCGGGAGCTCAGGAGCAGTTCTTC
>.|TRBV28|16|TRBJ1-2|.
CASSPGGRGEYRGYTF
TGTGCCAGCAGTCCGGGAGGTAGGGGGGAATATCGTGGCTACACCTTC